The T cell receptor beta chain described here comes from a study of shared clonotypes between healthy human individuals. In the study overall: There were three CD4 naive, three CD4 memory, two CD8 naive and one CD8 memory plates per donor.

Sequenced by immunoSEQ multiplex PCR; TCRdb stores in-frame clones only, minus some. The table records about 710,000 clones, 72% of them present only once. The V gene's germline CDR1 is LNHDA and CDR2 SQIVND (reference sequence). This CDR3 has 14 residues. V gave up 5 bases and J gave up 7 bases; unmatched junction bases: 6. This clone has a single count. The sample taken for sequencing was memory CD4+ T cells sorted from blood. Described subset: CD45RA-negative fraction. The chain links TRBV19 to TRBJ2-1; 9 nucleotides line up with TRBD2. This sequence was found in a woman between 25 and 40 years old in good health. The CDR3 reads CASSPTSGSNEQFF. The CDR3 DNA is TGTGCCAGTAGTCCGACTAGCGGTTCGAATGAGCAGTTCTTC.